This T cell receptor (beta chain) appears in the sequencing data of a study of cytomegalovirus exposure and HLA in healthy donors. Overall study findings and caveats: Presence/absence analyses supposed approximately even sequencing depth among donors. Sequencing likely caused a cluster of highly shared sequence variants. In a later analysis, TCR beta V- and J-gene trimming was associated with a missense DCLRE1C variant.

PCR amplification relied on 60 Vbeta primers (plus 13 Jbeta primers). As originally analysed: As a later analysis found, there were around 86 million unique TCR beta chains, of which some 10 million were shared. Sequencing used immunoSEQ multiplex PCR; TCRdb keeps in-frame clones, though not all of them. V and J calls plus clone size are reproduced from that table; the DNA served to infer D and trimming. The table includes about 110,000 clones, around three quarters detected once. Deletions cut 3 bases from V and 4 bases from J, with 8 bases between. CDR3 length equals 13 residues. Germline CDR1 KGHSH, CDR2 LQKENI. This clone showed up just once. Its antigen is still unknown.

V usage is TRBV18 and J usage is TRBJ2-3; tentative D call: TRBD2 (6 bases). The origin of this receptor is a woman between 25 and 40 years old in good health and CMV-seronegative. The sample consisted of PBMCs. The CDR3 loop reads CASSPGEADTQYF. DNA for the CDR3: TGTGCCAGCTCACCTGGGGAGGCAGATACGCAGTATTTT. Based on the CDR3 plus reference TRBV18 and TRBJ2-3, the full variable domain is NAGVMQNPRHLVRRRGQEARLRCSPMKGHSHVYWYRQLPEEGLKFMVYLQKENIIDESGMPKERFSAEFPKEGPSILRIQQVVRGDSAAYFCASSPGEADTQYFGPGTRLTVL.